These 28 T cell receptor beta chains were all obtained from the same sample, sequenced in a study of spatial heterogeneity in lung cancer. The study's findings and limits: The number of expanded tumor alpha and beta chains correlated with mutation number.

Noted time point: sample taken at primary tumor resection. One entry per CDR3 protein results from TCRdb running MiXCR on the 5' RACE reads. There are approximately 94,000 distinct CDR3 sequences in the sample; nearly 4.5% occur only once, and roughly 20% lies in the top ten. The antigens of these receptors remain unknown. This material consisted of lung tumor tissue, taken at surgery. These TCRs come from a male donor with early-stage non-small cell lung cancer.

The V call is TRBV27, the J call TRBJ2-3; 12 bases align to TRBD2. This CDR3 has 16 amino acids. Germline V gene data show CDR1 as MNHEY and CDR2 as SMNVEV (reference sequence). V lost 6 bases and J lost 4; bases outside the gene matches: 8. CDR3 nucleotides: TGTGCCAGCAGCTCTCCGACTAGCGGGAGTCCAGATACGCAGTATTTT. It yields the protein CASSSPTSGSPDTQYF.

This clonotype was counted at least ten times. The chain uses TRBV2 and TRBJ1-4; D gene unclear. Germline-derived CDR1 and CDR2 are SNHLY and FYNNEI. This CDR3 has 13 amino acids. The V end was cut by 3 bases, the J end by 6 bases, with 8 bases between. The CDR3 loop is CASSDGGDEKLFF. In DNA form, the CDR3 reads TGTGCCAGCAGTGACGGTGGGGATGAAAAACTGTTTTTT.

The V and J genes are TRBV18 and TRBJ1-5; tentatively, D is TRBD1 (5 bases). This CDR3 has 13 residues. The germline CDR1 and CDR2 sequences are KGHSH and LQKENI. Trimming pared 5 bases from V and 7 bases from J, leaving 12 bases between. The CDR3 spells CASSTDRDQPQHF. The DNA of the CDR3 is TGTGCCAGCTCAACCGACAGAGACCAGCCCCAGCATTTT.

This clonotype was seen ten or more times. V usage is TRBV5-1 and J usage is TRBJ2-1; 12 nucleotides match TRBD2. The CDR3 runs 16 residues. With V trimmed by 4 bases and J by 6 bases, 8 bases remained unmatched. CDR1 SGHRS and CDR2 YFSETQ come from the germline V gene. This chain's CDR3 is CASSRRTSGIANEQFF. In nucleotides, the CDR3 is TGCGCCAGCAGCCGCAGGACTAGCGGGATTGCCAATGAGCAGTTCTTC.

Note on this clonotype: A much larger clone differs by one base, so this may be a read error. The V and J genes are TRBV20-1 and TRBJ2-7; 12 nucleotides line up with TRBD2. Germline values: CDR1 DFQATT, CDR2 SNEGSKA (reference sequence). The CDR3 has 14 residues. The CDR3 reads CRAPPSGRAYEQYF. The CDR3 nucleotides read TGCAGGGCACCTCCTAGCGGGAGGGCCTACGAGCAGTACTTC.

This clonotype was observed at least ten times. V gene TRBV20-1 combines with J gene TRBJ2-1; D unresolved. V lost 0 bases to trimming and J lost 9 bases, with 12 bases between them. The CDR3 totals 13 residues. Germline V CDR1 and CDR2: DFQATT, SNEGSKA (reference sequence). This CDR3 is CSARESGFGEQFF. The CDR3 coding sequence is TGCAGTGCTAGAGAGAGTGGCTTCGGTGAGCAGTTCTTC.

This clonotype occurred a few times. The chain employs TRBV5-1 and TRBJ2-5, with D possibly TRBD2 on 5 matching bases. Deletions cut 4 bases from V and 2 bases from J, with 21 bases between. CDR1 and CDR2 from the germline V gene are SGHRS and YFSETQ. This CDR3 is built from 17 residues. The CDR3 spells CASSPFPGTISQETQYF. The DNA of the CDR3 is TGCGCCAGCAGCCCCTTCCCGGGAACTATTTCTCAAGAGACCCAGTACTTC.

The chain links TRBV7-7 to TRBJ2-5, with 15 nucleotides matching TRBD2. CDR3 size: 18 residues. V lost 1 base to trimming and J lost 4 bases; unmatched junction nucleotides: 7. Per germline, CDR1 SSHAT and CDR2 FNYEAQ (reference sequence). The CDR3 loop is CASSLGTRGLAGGETQYF. CDR3 bases: TGTGCCAGCAGCTTAGGAACCCGGGGACTAGCGGGAGGAGAGACCCAGTACTTC.

In its sample, this clonotype was seen many times. J is TRBJ1-6 and V is TRBV27; tentative D call: TRBD1 (6 bases). This CDR3 spans 14 amino acids. The germline CDR1 and CDR2 sequences are MNHEY and SMNVEV (reference sequence). Trimming stripped 5 bases from V and 7 bases from J, with 12 bases between. This CDR3 reads CASSKDRLNSPLHF. The CDR3 DNA reads as TGTGCCAGCAGTAAGGACAGATTGAATTCACCCCTCCACTTT.

The table lists this clonotype with many counts. The genes are TRBV11-2 and TRBJ2-1; 8 bases align to TRBD1. The CDR3 is made up of 13 amino acids. Germline trimming cut 2 bases from V and 8 bases from J; bases unmatched to any gene: 2. The germline V gene encodes CDR1 SGHAT and CDR2 FQNNGV. In DNA, the CDR3 is TGTGCCAGCAGCTTACAGGGGGCACATGAGCAGTTCTTC. Its translation is CASSLQGAHEQFF. Using reference TRBV11-2 and TRBJ2-1 for the parts outside the CDR3, the full variable domain is EAGVAQSPRYKIIEKRQSVAFWCNPISGHATLYWYQQILGQGPKLLIQFQNNGVVDDSQLPKDRFSAERLKGVDSTLKIQPAKLEDSAVYLCASSLQGAHEQFFGPGTRLTVL.

This clonotype was seen a handful of times. DNA of the CDR3: TGTGCCAGCTCAAACGACCTGGTGTGGGGTACGCAGTATTTT. Protein sequence: CASSNDLVWGTQYF. V is TRBV6-5 and J is TRBJ2-3; D is uncertain. The CDR3 runs 14 residues. Trimming took off 8 bases at V and 8 bases at J, with 20 bases between the two ends. CDR1 is MNHEY and CDR2 is SVGAGI in the germline V gene.

This clonotype was observed a handful of times. The chain carries TRBV7-9 and TRBJ1-4; D may be TRBD1 (6 bases). Germline assignment: CDR1 SEHNR and CDR2 FQNEAQ (reference sequence). Trimming shortened V by 5 bases and J by 7 bases, and 14 bases separated the two germline ends. The CDR3 runs to 14 residues. CDR3 residues: CASSTGTAREKLFF. The CDR3, as DNA: TGTGCCAGCAGCACAGGGACCGCCCGTGAAAAACTGTTTTTT.

This clonotype was recorded many times. The chain couples TRBV7-9 to TRBJ2-7, with D unclear. V was trimmed by 3 bases and J by 3 bases, leaving 6 bases between them. Looked up from germline, CDR1 is SEHNR and CDR2 is FQNEAQ (reference sequence). The CDR3 consists of 12 residues. The DNA for the CDR3 is TGTGCCAGCAGCTTGGAAAGCTACGAGCAGTACTTC. Its protein product is CASSLESYEQYF. The full variable domain, with the rest looked up from reference TRBV7-9 and TRBJ2-7, is DTGVSQNPRHKITKRGQNVTFRCDPISEHNRLYWYRQTLGQGPEFLTYFQNEAQLEKSRLLSDRFSAERPKGSFSTLEIQRTEQGDSAMYLCASSLESYEQYFGPGTRLTVT.

The chain recombines TRBV7-2 with TRBJ2-7, with 7 bases that match TRBD2. Looked up from germline, CDR1 is SGHTA and CDR2 is FQGNSA. The V gene end was trimmed by 5 bases and the J gene end by 2 bases; junction bases not matched to a gene: 9. CDR3 length equals 15 residues. The CDR3 loop reads CASSPYSRGTYEQYF. The CDR3 region has the DNA TGTGCCAGCAGCCCCTACTCGCGGGGGACCTACGAGCAGTACTTC.

This clonotype occurred many times. The chain joins TRBV3-1 to TRBJ2-1; the D gene is possibly TRBD1 (6 bases). CDR1 LGHDT and CDR2 YNNKEL come from the germline V gene (reference sequence). The length of the CDR3 is 14 residues. V was clipped by 0 bases and J by 6 bases, with 9 bases between them. The DNA of the CDR3 is TGTGCCAGCAGCCAAGAAGGGGGAACCAATGAGCAGTTCTTC. This gives the protein CASSQEGGTNEQFF.

Ten or more counts support this clonotype. The chain has TRBV2 and TRBJ1-2; a possible D gene is TRBD1 (5 bases). CDR3 length equals 14 residues. Looked up from germline, CDR1 is SNHLY and CDR2 is FYNNEI. The V end was cut by 6 bases, the J end by 2 bases, with 13 bases between. In DNA form, the CDR3 reads TGTGCCAGCAGAGCGGACACAGCAAACTATGGCTACACCTTC. It yields the protein CASRADTANYGYTF.

This clonotype was seen many times. This sequence joins TRBV27 and TRBJ1-5; possibly TRBD1 for D (6 bases). The CDR3 has 14 amino acids. Between the trimmed V and J ends, which lost 2 bases and 4 bases, there was a span of 9 bases. Germline CDR1 and CDR2: MNHEY and SMNVEV (reference sequence). CDR3 protein: CASSLGTPNQPQHF. CDR3 bases: TGTGCCAGCAGTTTAGGGACACCAAATCAGCCCCAGCATTTT.

This clonotype was recorded many times. The chain recombines TRBV7-6 with TRBJ1-4; no reliable D call. This CDR3 region has 14 residues. Per germline, CDR1 SGHVS and CDR2 FNYEAQ. V lost 4 bases to trimming and J lost 8 bases, with 14 bases between them. CDR3 DNA: TGTGCCAGCAGCTCCCCCGGCGTGCGGGAAAAACTGTTTTTT. Amino acid sequence: CASSSPGVREKLFF.

In this sample, this clonotype turned up a few times. The genes are TRBV28 and TRBJ2-7; a weak D match, TRBD2 (5 bases). V shed 7 bases and J shed 0 bases, with 10 bases lying between them. CDR3 length: 13 amino acids. Germline V lookup: CDR1 MDHEN, CDR2 SYDVKM. The DNA for the CDR3 is TGTGCCAGCATTCGCCGGGACTCCTACGAGCAGTACTTC. This codes for CASIRRDSYEQYF.

This clonotype was counted at least ten times. V and J are TRBV4-1 and TRBJ1-3; D not resolved. Germline V gives CDR1 MGHRA, CDR2 YSYEKL. Trimming cost V 5 bases and J 0 bases, with 8 bases left between them. The CDR3 is made up of 14 amino acids. For the CDR3, the DNA is TGCGCCAGCAGCTGGATGGCCTCTGGAAACACCATATATTTT. Its translation: CASSWMASGNTIYF.

This clonotype was recorded many times. The rearrangement links TRBV10-1 to TRBJ2-3; D not resolved. Trimming shortened V by 2 bases and J by 10 bases, and 10 bases separated the two germline ends. Per germline, CDR1 WNHNN and CDR2 SYGVQD (reference sequence). CDR3 length: 12 amino acids. CDR3 region: CASSEGLVAQYF. The CDR3 DNA sequence: TGCGCCAGCAGTGAGGGGCTCGTCGCGCAGTATTTT.

The table lists this clonotype with many counts. The CDR3 sequence is CASSWGLAGGGDTQYF. DNA for the CDR3: TGTGCCAGCAGCTGGGGACTAGCGGGAGGAGGAGATACGCAGTATTTT. J is TRBJ2-3 and V is TRBV5-4, with 15 bases matching TRBD2. V was clipped by 3 bases and J by 5 bases; unmatched bases: 4. CDR3 length: 16 residues. Per germline, CDR1 SGHNT and CDR2 YYREEE (reference sequence).

CDR3: CASSHEGPDGTQYF. The CDR3, as DNA: TGTGCCAGCAGTCATGAAGGTCCTGACGGTACGCAGTATTTT. V and J are TRBV6-5 and TRBJ2-3; D remains unclear. CDR1 is MNHEY, CDR2 SVGAGI, per germline. CDR3 length: 14 residues. Trimming stripped 5 bases from V and 8 bases from J, with 17 bases between.

A word on this clonotype: A much larger clone lies a single base off, so this may be a read error. This chain links TRBV11-1 with TRBJ2-7, with D perhaps matching TRBD1 or TRBD2 (5 bases each). V was shortened by 5 bases and J by 9 bases, with 23 bases between the two germline ends. The CDR3 spans 15 residues. Germline CDR1 SGHAT, CDR2 FQDESV (reference sequence). In DNA, the CDR3 is TGTGCCAGCAGCCTCCGGGGCCTACTTTGGAGCGGGCAGTACTTC. Protein sequence: CASSLRGLLWSGQYF.

Written as DNA, the CDR3 is TGTGCCAGCAGTTTATCGATAAACGGGGCCTATGGCTACACCTTC. Translating it yields CASSLSINGAYGYTF. The V and J genes are TRBV27 and TRBJ1-2; D perhaps matches TRBD1 (5 bases). CDR1 and CDR2 (germline): MNHEY, SMNVEV (reference sequence). The CDR3 runs to 15 residues. The V end lost 0 bases, the J end lost 4 bases, and 12 bases lay between the germline ends.

This clonotype was counted ten times or more. The chain joins TRBV10-2 to TRBJ2-5; the D call may be TRBD1 or TRBD2 (5 bases each). This CDR3 comprises 15 residues. Per germline, CDR1 WSHSY and CDR2 SAAADI. The germline V and J ends were trimmed by 5 bases and 1 base, with 14 bases remaining between them. The CDR3 bases are TGCGCCAGCAGTCTCGAGGGGTTCGTCCAAGAGACCCAGTACTTC. Its translation is CASSLEGFVQETQYF.

This clonotype was detected many times. J is TRBJ1-1 and V is TRBV5-5; no clear D gene. The CDR3 extends over 13 amino acids. Germline values: CDR1 SGHKS, CDR2 YYEKEE (reference sequence). Trimming removed 6 bases from V and 2 bases from J, with 11 bases in between. The CDR3: CASNQEANTEAFF. CDR3 DNA sequence: TGTGCCAGCAACCAGGAAGCTAACACTGAAGCTTTCTTT.

This clonotype was seen repeatedly, ten times or more. The rearrangement links TRBV14 to TRBJ1-1; weak D call: TRBD1 (5 bases). From germline, CDR1 is SGHDN and CDR2 FVKESK. V dropped 0 bases and J dropped 4 bases, with 9 bases sitting between them. The CDR3 contains 14 residues. CDR3 region: CASSQEVGGTEAFF. The CDR3 DNA sequence: TGTGCCAGCAGCCAAGAGGTTGGGGGCACTGAAGCTTTCTTT.